The 25 T cell receptor beta chains presented below share a single source sample, sequenced in a study of T cell repertoires in cytomegalovirus infection. One entry per CDR3 protein results from TCRdb running MiXCR on the reads. The repertoire consists of approximately 76,000 distinct CDR3 sequences, with roughly 3.7% occurring once and the leading ten covering roughly 4.4%. The sample taken for sequencing was PBMCs. Receptors were obtained from a human donor in good health (CMV status not recorded). Some clones in this sample may be carry-over from other donors' samples.

This clonotype was seen at least ten times. The chain is built from TRBV14 and TRBJ2-3, with D perhaps given as TRBD1 or TRBD2 (5 bases each). V was trimmed by 6 bases and J by 4 bases, leaving 14 bases between them. Germline CDR1 reads SGHDN; CDR2 reads FVKESK. There are 14 residues in the CDR3. CDR3 residues: CASSRDEGPDTQYF. The DNA for the CDR3 is TGTGCCAGCAGTCGAGATGAGGGACCAGATACGCAGTATTTT. The full variable domain, in which reference TRBV14 and TRBJ2-3 provide the parts outside the CDR3, is EAGVTQFPSHSVIEKGQTVTLRCDPISGHDNLYWYRRVMGKEIKFLLHFVKESKQDESGMPNNRFLAERTGGTYSTLKVQPAELEDSGVYFCASSRDEGPDTQYFGPGTRLTVL.

In this sample, this clonotype turned up many times. V is TRBV10-2 and J is TRBJ2-1; 8 bases fit TRBD1. Germline V CDR1 and CDR2: WSHSY, SAAADI. The CDR3 has 13 residues. The J segment lost 3 bases and the V segment lost 10 bases, leaving 5 bases of the junction unmatched. The CDR3 bases are TGCGCCACCAACAGGGGGGTCTACAATGAGCAGTTCTTC. Encoded protein: CATNRGVYNEQFF.

This clonotype appeared many times. The chain joins TRBV27 to TRBJ1-1; 7 nucleotides match TRBD1. CDR1 MNHEY and CDR2 SMNVEV come from the germline V gene (reference sequence). V lost 8 bases and J lost 0; bases outside the gene matches: 12. The CDR3 extends over 16 amino acids. As DNA, the CDR3 is TGTGCCAGCCGACGTAGAAAGGACAGGCTGAACACTGAAGCTTTCTTT. Translated: CASRRRKDRLNTEAFF.

This clonotype was counted ten times or more. V gene TRBV7-8 combines with J gene TRBJ2-7; weak D call: TRBD2 (6 bases). Germline loops: CDR1 SGHVS, CDR2 FQNEAQ. V was pared by 5 bases and J by 5 bases, with 16 bases between. CDR3 size: 14 residues. In DNA, the CDR3 is TGTGCCAGCAGCACAAGGACGGGGGAAGACGAGCAGTACTTC. It yields the protein CASSTRTGEDEQYF.

This clonotype was detected ten times or more. CDR3 in amino acids: CAIRGSTNTEAFF. In DNA form, the CDR3 reads TGTGCCATCAGAGGTAGCACGAACACTGAAGCTTTCTTT. V is TRBV10-3 and J is TRBJ1-1, with D hard to call. Germline V gene sequence: CDR1 ENHRY, CDR2 SYGVKD. The CDR3 contains 13 residues. The V end was cut by 6 bases, the J end by 1 base, with 9 bases between.

This clonotype is deemed medium-sized (0.01 to 0.1%). The rearrangement joins TRBV7-2 to TRBJ2-3; 7 nucleotides match TRBD1. Trimming at V came to 4 bases and at J to 7 bases, leaving 2 bases not matched to a gene. The CDR3 totals 12 residues. CDR1 is SGHTA and CDR2 is FQGNSA in the germline V gene. Here the CDR3 DNA reads TGTGCCAGCAGCTCGGGACAGAATACGCAGTATTTT. It is translated as CASSSGQNTQYF.

This clonotype showed up many times. V usage is TRBV7-8 and J usage is TRBJ1-2, with D possibly being TRBD1 (5 bases). The CDR3 runs 17 residues. The germline V gene encodes CDR1 SGHVS and CDR2 FQNEAQ. V lost 5 bases and J 1 base, leaving 20 bases between the germline ends. CDR3 region: CASSRYRDSTVNYGYTF. DNA of the CDR3: TGTGCCAGCAGCCGATATCGTGACAGTACAGTTAACTATGGCTACACCTTC.

This clonotype occurred many times. V usage is TRBV7-2 and J usage is TRBJ1-1; D ambiguous. V shed 3 bases and J shed 0 bases, with 11 bases lying between them. The CDR3 extends over 15 amino acids. CDR1 SGHTA and CDR2 FQGNSA come from the germline V gene. CDR3 sequence (DNA): TGTGCCAGCAGCTTGGAGGGCGCAATGAACACTGAAGCTTTCTTT. It encodes CASSLEGAMNTEAFF.

The sample holds many counts of this clonotype. V gene TRBV4-1 combines with J gene TRBJ1-5; tentatively, D is TRBD1 (5 bases). V was clipped by 0 bases and J by 1 base, with 10 bases between them. The CDR3 runs to 16 residues. The germline V gene encodes CDR1 MGHRA and CDR2 YSYEKL. The CDR3 DNA is TGCGCCAGCAGCCAAGAGTCCGGGGGGAGCAATCAGCCCCAGCATTTT. Encoded protein: CASSQESGGSNQPQHF.

This clonotype has ten or more counts. The V call is TRBV10-3, the J call TRBJ2-1; maybe TRBD1 (5 bases). This CDR3 has 11 amino acids. In germline, CDR1 is ENHRY, CDR2 SYGVKD. Trimming left V 5 bases short and J 8 bases short, with 7 bases between. CDR3 in amino acids: CAISLGDEQFF. The CDR3 DNA reads as TGTGCCATCAGTTTAGGGGATGAGCAGTTCTTC.

At least ten counts were recorded for this clonotype. The chain combines TRBV7-4 with TRBJ2-5; D is possibly TRBD2 (5 bases). The CDR3 has 14 amino acids. The germline gives CDR1 SGHVT, CDR2 SQSDAQ. Trimming took off 3 bases at V and 6 bases at J, with 14 bases between the two ends. The CDR3 here is CASSFGEGRKTQYF. CDR3 sequence (DNA): TGTGCCAGCAGCTTCGGGGAAGGGAGAAAGACCCAGTACTTC.

The genes are TRBV12-3 or TRBV12-4 and TRBJ1-5, with D possibly TRBD1 on 5 matching bases. The CDR3 extends over 14 amino acids. Trimming left V 2 bases short and J 5 bases short, with 10 bases between. CDR3 loop: CASSLRGTYQPQHF. Written as DNA, the CDR3 is TGTGCCAGCAGTTTAAGAGGGACCTATCAGCCCCAGCATTTT.

This clonotype was picked up many times. The V call is TRBV7-8, the J call TRBJ1-2; D ambiguous. This CDR3 spans 11 amino acids. Germline-derived CDR1 and CDR2 are SGHVS and FQNEAQ. V lost 1 base and J lost 6, with 3 bases in between. This CDR3 is CASSLENGYTF. In DNA, the CDR3 is TGTGCCAGCAGCTTAGAGAATGGCTACACCTTC.

This clonotype was counted many times. This sequence joins TRBV5-6 and TRBJ1-2, with a tentative D call TRBD1 (5 bases). Trimming took off 0 bases at V and 2 bases at J, with 11 bases between the two ends. The CDR3 extends over 15 amino acids. Germline CDR1 and CDR2: SGHDT and YYEEEE. The CDR3 bases are TGTGCCAGCAGCTTGGTGATGGACATAAACTATGGCTACACCTTC. Translating gives CASSLVMDINYGYTF. Full variable domain (missing parts from reference TRBV5-6 and TRBJ1-2): DAGVTQSPTHLIKTRGQQVTLRCSPKSGHDTVSWYQQALGQGPQFIFQYYEEEERQRGNFPDRFSGHQFPNYSSELNVNALLLGDSALYLCASSLVMDINYGYTFGSGTRLTVV.

The table lists this clonotype with many counts. This chain connects TRBV20-1 to TRBJ2-3; 8 nucleotides match TRBD2. In germline, CDR1 is DFQATT, CDR2 SNEGSKA (reference sequence). The length of the CDR3 is 15 residues. The ends lost 3 bases at V and 4 bases at J; junction bases unmatched: 9. The CDR3 DNA reads as TGCAGTGCTAGCGGGACTAGTCAATCCCCAGATACGCAGTATTTT. It codes for CSASGTSQSPDTQYF.

This clonotype came up many times. The CDR3 reads CASSLSPGANTEAFF. Here the CDR3 DNA reads TGTGCCAGCAGCTTGAGTCCGGGGGCAAACACTGAAGCTTTCTTT. The chain joins TRBV5-6 to TRBJ1-1; weak D call: TRBD1 (6 bases). This CDR3 comprises 15 residues. V gave up 1 base and J gave up 2 bases, with 12 bases separating them. Per germline, CDR1 SGHDT and CDR2 YYEEEE.

This clonotype was seen ten or more times. This rearrangement joins TRBV7-2 to TRBJ1-2; no reliable D call. Germline V gives CDR1 SGHTA, CDR2 FQGNSA. V lost 1 base to trimming and J lost 4 bases, with 19 bases between them. CDR3 length: 17 amino acids. The chain's CDR3 is CASSLVAPNTFLYGYTF. DNA for the CDR3: TGTGCCAGCAGCTTAGTTGCTCCCAACACCTTTCTCTATGGCTACACCTTC.

This clonotype was observed many times. The rearrangement joins TRBV12-3 or TRBV12-4 to TRBJ2-3; 8 bases line up with TRBD1. V dropped 3 bases and J dropped 3; count of bases not matched to a gene: 5. The CDR3 has 15 amino acids. CDR3 region: CASSFGTGPTDTQYF. The CDR3 bases are TGTGCCAGCAGTTTTGGGACAGGACCAACAGATACGCAGTATTTT.

This clonotype has a count of ten or more. This rearrangement joins TRBV5-1 to TRBJ1-6; D gene ambiguous. CDR3 length: 15 residues. V shed 4 bases and J shed 8 bases, with 16 bases lying between them. Germline CDR1 and CDR2: SGHRS and YFSETQ. This chain's CDR3 is CASSQRVSEHSPLHF. In nucleotides, the CDR3 is TGCGCCAGCAGCCAACGAGTATCGGAGCATTCACCCCTCCACTTT. The variable domain in full, completed from reference TRBV5-1 and TRBJ1-6, reads KAGVTQTPRYLIKTRGQQVTLSCSPISGHRSVSWYQQTPGQGLQFLFEYFSETQRNKGNFPGRFSGRQFSNSRSEMNVSTLELGDSALYLCASSQRVSEHSPLHFGNGTRLTVT.

This clonotype was detected many times. V and J are TRBV7-2 and TRBJ1-5; TRBD1 is a possible D gene (5 bases). V was shortened by 2 bases and J by 2 bases, with 10 bases between the two germline ends. Germline CDR1 reads SGHTA; CDR2 reads FQGNSA. This CDR3 region has 15 residues. Written as DNA, the CDR3 is TGTGCCAGCAGCTTAAGGGGCATGGGCAATCAGCCCCAGCATTTT. Protein product: CASSLRGMGNQPQHF. Drawing the rest from reference TRBV7-2 and TRBJ1-5, the complete variable domain is GAGVSQSPSNKVTEKGKDVELRCDPISGHTALYWYRQSLGQGLEFLIYFQGNSAPDKSGLPSDRFSAERTGGSVSTLTIQRTQQEDSAVYLCASSLRGMGNQPQHFGDGTRLSIL.

The sample holds many counts of this clonotype. The chain carries TRBV5-1 and TRBJ2-5; the D gene is possibly TRBD1 (5 bases). This CDR3 spans 14 amino acids. With 3 bases removed from V and 5 bases from J, the gap between germline ends came to 14 bases. CDR1 and CDR2 from the germline V gene are SGHRS and YFSETQ. The CDR3 region is CASSYLRAEETQYF. In nucleotides, the CDR3 is TGCGCCAGCAGCTACCTCAGGGCGGAGGAGACCCAGTACTTC.

This clonotype appeared many times. The genes are TRBV19 and TRBJ2-2; D not certain. V shed 5 bases and J shed 7 bases, with 8 bases lying between them. This CDR3 region has 12 residues. The V gene's germline CDR1 is LNHDA and CDR2 SQIVND (reference sequence). The CDR3 nucleotides read TGTGCCAGTAGTTGGGCTGTCGGGGAGCTGTTTTTT. Its translation: CASSWAVGELFF.

This clonotype occurred many times. V gene TRBV28 combines with J gene TRBJ2-3; D is tentatively TRBD1 or TRBD2 (6 bases each). Trimming pared 4 bases from V and 5 bases from J, leaving 16 bases between. The CDR3 consists of 15 residues. Germline CDR1 MDHEN, CDR2 SYDVKM. The CDR3 DNA sequence: TGTGCCAGCAGTTGGGGGGCAGGGGAAGGAGATACGCAGTATTTT. Its protein product is CASSWGAGEGDTQYF.

As DNA, the CDR3 is TGTGCCAGTGGTACAGGCTCGAACACCGGGGAGCTGTTTTTT. It yields the protein CASGTGSNTGELFF. The V and J genes are TRBV19 and TRBJ2-2; D may be TRBD1 (5 bases). The germline CDR1 and CDR2 sequences are LNHDA and SQIVND (reference sequence). The CDR3 spans 14 residues. Between the trimmed V and J ends, which lost 8 bases and 0 bases, there was a span of 10 bases.

As concerns this clonotype: A much larger clone is a single base away; this may be a read error. This chain joins TRBV6-6 and TRBJ1-6; TRBD1 might be the D (6 bases). The CDR3 length is 16 residues. Germline CDR1 and CDR2: MNHNY and SVGAGI (reference sequence). The DNA for the CDR3 is TGTGCCAGCCGTTACTCCCAAGGGGGGAATAATTCACCCCTCCACTTT. Its translation: CASRYSQGGNNSPLHF.